These 25 T cell receptor beta chains originate from one sample sequenced in a study of shared clonotypes between healthy human individuals. Measured with immunoSEQ multiplex PCR; TCRdb has only the in-frame clones, and not every one. The repertoire holds nearly 1,000,000 clones, approximately 80% seen once, with around 1.4% in the top ten. The sequencing sample was made of memory CD4+ T cells sorted from blood. The subset: CD45RA-negative fraction. All receptors come from a young man in good health.

The chain links TRBV11-2 to TRBJ2-7; D unclear. Germline lookup yields CDR1 SGHAT and CDR2 FQNNGV. This CDR3 region has 13 residues. Trimming took off 1 base at V and 5 bases at J, with 9 bases between the two ends. This chain's CDR3 is CASSLGNPDEQYF. CDR3 nucleotide sequence: TGTGCCAGCAGCTTAGGAAACCCTGACGAGCAGTACTTC.

Of note for this clone: This is likely an artifact of a read error, given a far larger clone one base away. Other DNA sequences in this specimen translate into the identical CDR3. The chain couples TRBV6-5 to TRBJ1-2, with 9 bases that match TRBD1. V lost 6 bases and J lost 4; bases outside the gene matches: 3. The germline gives CDR1 MNHEY, CDR2 SVGAGI. This CDR3 has 13 residues. CDR3 loop: CASRPTGGYGYTF. The CDR3 DNA reads TGTGCCAGCAGACCGACAGGGGGCTATGGCTACACCTTC.

The J gene is TRBJ1-5, the V gene TRBV2; D is unclear. The germline gives CDR1 SNHLY, CDR2 FYNNEI. This CDR3 comprises 15 residues. Between the trimmed V and J ends, which lost 0 bases and 2 bases, there was a span of 8 bases. CDR3 DNA sequence: TGTGCCAGCAGTGAAGCGGATACCCGCAATCAGCCCCAGCATTTT. It specifies CASSEADTRNQPQHF.

This sequence joins TRBV7-9 and TRBJ2-3; D may match TRBD1 or TRBD2 (7 bases each). The length of the CDR3 is 16 residues. CDR1 and CDR2 from the germline V gene are SEHNR and FQNEAQ (reference sequence). V was clipped by 10 bases and J by 3 bases, with 23 bases between them. As DNA, the CDR3 is TGTGCCATCCCGAGCGGGGCAGGGGGAAGGACAGATACGCAGTATTTT. As protein: CAIPSGAGGRTDTQYF.

This clone occurred a few times. The J gene is TRBJ1-4, the V gene TRBV6-4; 11 positions agree with TRBD1. The trim removed 0 bases at V and 12 bases at J, leaving 9 bases unmatched. CDR3 length equals 16 residues. CDR1 is MRHNA, CDR2 SNTAGT, per germline. Here the CDR3 reads CASSDSWTGGMRELFF. The CDR3 DNA sequence: TGTGCCAGCAGTGACTCGTGGACAGGGGGCATGAGAGAACTGTTTTTT.

This rearrangement joins TRBV5-1 to TRBJ2-5; D possibly corresponds to TRBD1 (6 bases). V was cut by 3 bases and J by 0 bases, with 9 bases left in between. CDR3 length: 14 amino acids. Germline CDR1 reads SGHRS; CDR2 reads YFSETQ. As DNA, the CDR3 is TGCGCCAGCAGCTCTTACAGGGACCAAGAGACCCAGTACTTC. Its protein product is CASSSYRDQETQYF. The whole variable domain, remainder taken from reference TRBV5-1 and TRBJ2-5, is KAGVTQTPRYLIKTRGQQVTLSCSPISGHRSVSWYQQTPGQGLQFLFEYFSETQRNKGNFPGRFSGRQFSNSRSEMNVSTLELGDSALYLCASSSYRDQETQYFGPGTRLLVL.

The chain joins TRBV18 to TRBJ2-2; no clear D gene. V was clipped by 0 bases and J by 6 bases, with 8 bases between them. The CDR3 extends over 14 amino acids. The germline CDR1 and CDR2 sequences are KGHSH and LQKENI. The CDR3 nucleotides are TGTGCCAGCTCACCACCGGGTTACGCCGGGGAGCTGTTTTTT. It is translated as CASSPPGYAGELFF.

The chain couples TRBV6-1 to TRBJ1-1; D is perhaps TRBD1 (6 bases). The germline gives CDR1 MNHNS, CDR2 SASEGT. V was shortened by 10 bases and J by 3 bases, with 12 bases between the two germline ends. The CDR3 is 12 amino acids. The CDR3 loop reads CATRGGHTEAFF. As DNA, the CDR3 is TGTGCCACCCGGGGGGGGCACACTGAAGCTTTCTTT.

The chain joins TRBV5-1 to TRBJ2-3, with 10 bases fitting TRBD2. The CDR3 has 16 amino acids. After removal of 3 bases from V and 2 bases from J, the junction contained 6 bases not matched to a gene. The germline CDR1 and CDR2 sequences are SGHRS and YFSETQ. The chain's CDR3 is CASSSGLASATDTQYF. Here the CDR3 DNA reads TGCGCCAGCAGCTCGGGACTAGCGAGCGCCACAGATACGCAGTATTTT.

The chain couples TRBV5-6 to TRBJ1-5; 9 bases agree with TRBD1. CDR3 size: 14 residues. The V gene end was trimmed by 5 bases and the J gene end by 4 bases; junction bases not matched to a gene: 4. Per germline, CDR1 SGHDT and CDR2 YYEEEE. The CDR3, as DNA: TGTGCCAGCAGTGGACAGGGGCAAAATCAGCCCCAGCATTTT. This codes for CASSGQGQNQPQHF.

The chain joins TRBV9 to TRBJ2-7; TRBD1 agrees at 7 bases. Germline V gene data show CDR1 as SGDLS and CDR2 as YYNGEE. This CDR3 contains 13 residues. The V segment lost 4 bases and the J segment 5 bases; nucleotides outside the gene matches: 6. The CDR3 here is CASSRDRDNEQYF. For the CDR3, the DNA is TGTGCCAGCAGCCGTGACAGGGATAACGAGCAGTACTTC.

This chain connects TRBV14 to TRBJ2-1, with 10 bases that match TRBD2. Unmatched junction bases numbered 11, after V lost 7 bases and J lost 2 bases. The germline CDR1 and CDR2 sequences are SGHDN and FVKESK. CDR3 length equals 17 residues. The CDR3: CASNLAGASSAYNEQFF. The CDR3 coding sequence is TGTGCCAGCAACCTAGCGGGAGCTTCAAGCGCCTACAATGAGCAGTTCTTC.

Concerning this clone itself: Within the sample, other DNA sequences also encode this same CDR3. The rearrangement links TRBV7-9 to TRBJ1-1; 7 bases fit TRBD1. Germline V gene data show CDR1 as SEHNR and CDR2 as FQNEAQ (reference sequence). V was clipped by 1 base and J by 5 bases; unmatched bases: 4. The CDR3 consists of 14 residues. CDR3 DNA: TGTGCCAGCAGCTTAGGAACAGGGGAGACTGAAGCTTTCTTT. Translating it yields CASSLGTGETEAFF.

The V call is TRBV6-1, the J call TRBJ1-1, with TRBD1 matching 8 bases. Germline CDR1 and CDR2: MNHNS and SASEGT. The V and J ends lost 5 bases and 10 bases, in that order; junction bases with no gene match: 12. CDR3 length: 14 amino acids. The chain's CDR3 is CASSPGTGGVLAFF. Here the CDR3 DNA reads TGTGCCAGCAGTCCGGGGACAGGCGGGGTTCTAGCTTTCTTT.

The chain couples TRBV6-5 to TRBJ2-4; D might be TRBD2 (5 bases). V lost 0 bases, J lost 6 bases, and 12 bases lay in between. The CDR3 is made up of 15 amino acids. Germline CDR1 reads MNHEY; CDR2 reads SVGAGI. For the CDR3, the DNA is TGTGCCAGCAGTTACTCTGTGGGAGAGATAAACATTCAGTACTTC. Translation: CASSYSVGEINIQYF.

This chain uses TRBV19 with TRBJ1-1; D gene unclear. The germline CDR1 and CDR2 sequences are LNHDA and SQIVND (reference sequence). The ends were cut back, 6 bases at V and 0 bases at J, with 14 bases in the middle. This CDR3 has 15 amino acids. The CDR3 protein is CASSPTVRVNTEAFF. CDR3 bases: TGTGCCAGTAGCCCCACGGTGAGGGTGAACACTGAAGCTTTCTTT.

The CDR3 sequence is CASRSEETQYF. CDR3 in DNA: TGTGCCAGCCGAAGTGAGGAGACCCAGTACTTC. The chain couples TRBV7-2 to TRBJ2-5, with D unclear. The V end lost 8 bases, the J end lost 5 bases, and 9 bases lay between the germline ends. This CDR3 region has 11 residues. CDR1 and CDR2 (germline): SGHTA, FQGNSA.

The chain recombines TRBV27 with TRBJ1-4, with D perhaps matching TRBD1 (6 bases). V lost 4 bases, J lost 4 bases, and 13 bases lay in between. Germline V gene data show CDR1 as MNHEY and CDR2 as SMNVEV (reference sequence). This CDR3 has 15 amino acids. This chain's CDR3 is CASSSRQANNEKLFF. CDR3 bases: TGTGCCAGCAGTTCCCGACAGGCGAATAATGAAAAACTGTTTTTT. The variable domain in full, completed from reference TRBV27 and TRBJ1-4, reads EAQVTQNPRYLITVTGKKLTVTCSQNMNHEYMSWYRQDPGLGLRQIYYSMNVEVTDKGDVPEGYKVSRKEKRNFPLILESPSPNQTSLYFCASSSRQANNEKLFFGSGTQLSVL.

This clone was detected a few times. The chain joins TRBV7-2 to TRBJ2-7; D not certain. Germline CDR1 SGHTA, CDR2 FQGNSA. The CDR3 extends over 15 amino acids. V lost 5 bases to trimming and J lost 2 bases, with 16 bases between them. CDR3 in amino acids: CASSAGRILTYEQYF. The CDR3 bases are TGTGCCAGCAGCGCAGGACGGATACTTACCTACGAGCAGTACTTC.

CDR3 nucleotides: TGTGCCAGCAGCTCCAGGAGGGCCGATGAGCAGTTCTTC. Its translation is CASSSRRADEQFF. The chain links TRBV7-2 to TRBJ2-1; weak D call: TRBD2 (6 bases). The length of the CDR3 is 13 residues. Germline V gene sequence: CDR1 SGHTA, CDR2 FQGNSA. V was pared by 4 bases and J by 8 bases, with 12 bases between.

CDR3 nucleotide sequence: TGCGCCAGCAGCTTGGGTGTTCGGGGAGGGGCAGATACGCAGTATTTT. Protein product: CASSLGVRGGADTQYF. V and J are TRBV5-1 and TRBJ2-3; 7 positions match TRBD2. The germline V gene encodes CDR1 SGHRS and CDR2 YFSETQ. Unmatched junction bases numbered 8, after V lost 0 bases and J lost 4 bases. This CDR3 is 16 amino acids long.

The chain has TRBV7-2 and TRBJ1-1; D remains unclear. Germline values: CDR1 SGHTA, CDR2 FQGNSA. This CDR3 is built from 13 residues. With 0 bases removed from V and 4 bases from J, the gap between germline ends came to 6 bases. The CDR3 DNA reads as TGTGCCAGCAGCTTAGCGTGGGCCACTGAAGCTTTCTTT. It is translated as CASSLAWATEAFF. Combining the CDR3 with reference TRBV7-2 and TRBJ1-1 gives the whole variable domain GAGVSQSPSNKVTEKGKDVELRCDPISGHTALYWYRQSLGQGLEFLIYFQGNSAPDKSGLPSDRFSAERTGGSVSTLTIQRTQQEDSAVYLCASSLAWATEAFFGQGTRLTVV.

Only one count was recorded for this clone. The sample holds other DNA sequences that translate to the same CDR3. The chain combines TRBV7-9 with TRBJ2-7; D not resolved. The CDR3 spans 12 residues. Germline CDR1 SEHNR, CDR2 FQNEAQ (reference sequence). Between the trimmed V and J ends, which lost 1 base and 6 bases, there was a span of 7 bases. This CDR3 reads CASSLVGSEQYF. The CDR3 DNA follows: TGTGCCAGCAGCTTAGTGGGGTCCGAGCAGTACTTC.

V usage is TRBV19 and J usage is TRBJ2-7, with TRBD2 identical over 7 bases. The J segment lost 7 bases and the V segment lost 5 bases, leaving 23 bases of the junction unmatched. Looked up from germline, CDR1 is LNHDA and CDR2 is SQIVND (reference sequence). The CDR3 runs to 18 residues. The CDR3 nucleotides are TGTGCCAGTAGTTCCCGCTACCCTTCCAGCGGGGATCCAGGGGAGCAGTACTTC. Amino acids: CASSSRYPSSGDPGEQYF.

The chain carries TRBV5-4 and TRBJ2-2; D is unclear. The germline V and J ends were trimmed by 9 bases and 1 base, with 10 bases remaining between them. The CDR3 runs to 13 residues. CDR1 is SGHNT and CDR2 is YYREEE in the germline V gene (reference sequence). For the CDR3, the DNA is TGTGCCATCCCGGACGGGAACACCGGGGAGCTGTTTTTT. Encoded protein: CAIPDGNTGELFF. Full variable domain (outside the CDR3, taken from reference TRBV5-4 and TRBJ2-2): ETGVTQSPTHLIKTRGQQVTLRCSSQSGHNTVSWYQQALGQGPQFIFQYYREEENGRGNFPPRFSGLQFPNYSSELNVNALELDDSALYLCAIPDGNTGELFFGEGSRLTVL.